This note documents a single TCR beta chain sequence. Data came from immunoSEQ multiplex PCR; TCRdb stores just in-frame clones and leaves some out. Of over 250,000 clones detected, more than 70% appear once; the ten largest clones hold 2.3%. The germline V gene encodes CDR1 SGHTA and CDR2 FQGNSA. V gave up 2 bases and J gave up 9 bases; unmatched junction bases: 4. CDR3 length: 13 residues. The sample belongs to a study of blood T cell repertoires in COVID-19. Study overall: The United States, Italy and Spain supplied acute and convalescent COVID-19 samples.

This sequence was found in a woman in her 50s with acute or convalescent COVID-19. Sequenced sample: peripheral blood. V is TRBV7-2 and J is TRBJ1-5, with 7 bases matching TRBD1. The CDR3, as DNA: TGTGCCAGCAGCTTACAGGACAGGAGGCCCCAGCATTTT. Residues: CASSLQDRRPQHF. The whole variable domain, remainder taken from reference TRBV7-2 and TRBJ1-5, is GAGVSQSPSNKVTEKGKDVELRCDPISGHTALYWYRQSLGQGLEFLIYFQGNSAPDKSGLPSDRFSAERTGGSVSTLTIQRTQQEDSAVYLCASSLQDRRPQHFGDGTRLSIL.